This T cell receptor (beta chain) was identified during a study of T cells after yellow fever vaccination. Trimming took 6 bases from V and 5 from J; bases not matched to a gene: 6. Germline CDR1 reads LGHNA; CDR2 reads YNFKEQ. This CDR3 contains 15 residues. UMIs and a universal primer site were added when TCR cDNA was made by 5'RACE template switching. TCRdb used MiXCR to reprocess the 5' RACE reads, holding one entry per CDR3 protein. The table has about 340,000 distinct CDR3 sequences, roughly 8.7% seen once. The chain uses TRBV4-2 and TRBJ2-2, with 10 bases matching TRBD1. Sequenced here: PBMCs, sampled on the day of the first yellow fever vaccination. This TCR was recovered from a man younger than 35 who received the YFV17D yellow fever vaccine. CDR3 region: CASRRGQGVTGELFF. The CDR3 nucleotides read TGTGCCAGCAGGCGCGGACAGGGGGTGACCGGGGAGCTGTTTTTT.